This TCR beta chain was profiled in a study of blood T cells in healthy people across ages. Turning to the study itself: Template-switching capture recovered about one barcoded beta molecule per two T cells. The study's findings and limits: Estimated diversity that came from one million T cells was considered an underestimate. Unsorted PBMC material precluded a definitive naive versus antigen-experienced comparison.

This clonotype was observed at least ten times. Its antigen remains unknown. Extraction yielded at least 6 micrograms of total RNA per sample. A second about 6 to 12 cycle PCR used barcoded and J-beta primers. Using its own MiXCR run on the 5' RACE reads, TCRdb lists one record per CDR3 protein. The table records 1.5 million to 2 million distinct CDR3 sequences, roughly 30% of them present only once. V lost 2 bases to trimming and J lost 1 base, with 20 bases between them. Germline V lookup: CDR1 SSHAT, CDR2 FNYEAQ (reference sequence). The CDR3 runs 18 residues. This TCR was sampled from a woman aged 25 to 39 in good health. J is TRBJ2-5 and V is TRBV7-7; a possible D gene is TRBD2 (6 bases). The sample taken for sequencing was blood. The CDR3 here is CASSLYQFGGGPQETQYF. CDR3 in DNA: TGTGCCAGCAGCTTATATCAATTCGGGGGAGGACCCCAAGAGACCCAGTACTTC.